Following are 8 T cell receptor beta chains from one sample sequenced in a study of blood T cell repertoires in COVID-19. TCRdb keeps only in-frame clones here, not all; method: immunoSEQ multiplex PCR. The sample records 100,000 to 150,000 clones, approximately 74% being singletons. The sequenced sample consisted of peripheral blood. The receptors here all came from a man at least 80 years old with COVID-19, enrolled during active disease.

Details on this clone: The sample has other DNA sequences that encode this CDR3 too. The CDR3 here is CASSYRAGGSYEQYF. In DNA form, the CDR3 reads TGTGCCAGCAGTTACCGAGCGGGAGGGTCCTACGAGCAGTACTTC. The chain uses TRBV6-5 and TRBJ2-7; TRBD2 agrees at 10 bases. The CDR3 has 15 amino acids. Germline V gene lookup returns CDR1 MNHEY and CDR2 SVGAGI. V lost 2 bases to trimming and J lost 1 base; unmatched junction nucleotides: 2.

The chain joins TRBV6-5 to TRBJ1-2; D is uncertain. Trimming pared 0 bases from V and 0 bases from J, leaving 5 bases between. The CDR3 runs 14 residues. Germline assignment: CDR1 MNHEY and CDR2 SVGAGI. This chain's CDR3 is CASSYSGANYGYTF. CDR3 bases: TGTGCCAGCAGTTACTCTGGAGCTAACTATGGCTACACCTTC.

The rearrangement joins TRBV7-9 to TRBJ1-4, with TRBD1 matching 7 bases. With V trimmed by 7 bases and J by 4 bases, 6 bases remained unmatched. The CDR3 extends over 14 amino acids. Germline V gene data show CDR1 as SEHNR and CDR2 as FQNEAQ (reference sequence). The CDR3 DNA reads as TGTGCCAGCACCGACAGGGAAATTAATGAAAAACTGTTTTTT. It translates to CASTDREINEKLFF.

The V gene is TRBV11-3, the J gene TRBJ2-6; no definite D call. Trimming removed 5 bases at V and 0 bases at J, with 11 bases between. Germline assignment: CDR1 SGHNT and CDR2 YENEEA. The CDR3 length is 16 residues. CDR3 sequence (DNA): TGTGCCAGCAGCCAGAAAAGAGGCTCTGGGGCCAACGTCCTGACTTTC. Translating it yields CASSQKRGSGANVLTF. The full variable domain, its missing parts supplied by reference TRBV11-3 and TRBJ2-6, is EAGVVQSPRYKIIEKKQPVAFWCNPISGHNTLYWYLQNLGQGPELLIRYENEEAVDDSQLPKDRFSAERLKGVDSTLKIQPAELGDSAVYLCASSQKRGSGANVLTFGAGSRLTVL.

The chain joins TRBV7-2 to TRBJ1-2, with D hard to call. Trimming pared 1 base from V and 5 bases from J, leaving 11 bases between. This CDR3 comprises 14 residues. The germline V gene encodes CDR1 SGHTA and CDR2 FQGNSA. This CDR3 reads CASSLGASWYGYTF. The CDR3 DNA reads as TGTGCCAGCAGCTTAGGAGCAAGTTGGTATGGCTACACCTTC. The full variable domain, its missing parts supplied by reference TRBV7-2 and TRBJ1-2, is GAGVSQSPSNKVTEKGKDVELRCDPISGHTALYWYRQSLGQGLEFLIYFQGNSAPDKSGLPSDRFSAERTGGSVSTLTIQRTQQEDSAVYLCASSLGASWYGYTFGSGTRLTVV.

J is TRBJ2-3 and V is TRBV2, with TRBD1 matching 10 bases. Looked up from germline, CDR1 is SNHLY and CDR2 is FYNNEI. CDR3 length: 14 amino acids. With 6 bases clipped from V and 5 bases from J, the junction kept 5 bases outside the gene matches. The CDR3 DNA follows: TGTGCCAGCAGGGAGACAGGGGGCGTAGATACGCAGTATTTT. As protein: CASRETGGVDTQYF.

CDR3 in DNA: TGTGCCAGCAGCCAAGATGTACAGCCCTACGAGCAGTACTTC. Translating gives CASSQDVQPYEQYF. This chain connects TRBV14 to TRBJ2-7; no firm D call. Trimming cost V 0 bases and J 2 bases, with 8 bases left between them. The germline gives CDR1 SGHDN, CDR2 FVKESK. This CDR3 has 14 residues.

The J gene is TRBJ2-1, the V gene TRBV5-1; 13 nucleotides line up with TRBD2. This CDR3 has 16 amino acids. The ends lost 1 base at V and 9 bases at J; junction bases unmatched: 7. The V gene's germline CDR1 is SGHRS and CDR2 YFSETQ. CDR3 loop: CASSLPGLAGRSEQFF. The CDR3 nucleotides read TGCGCCAGCAGCTTGCCGGGACTAGCGGGAAGGAGTGAGCAGTTCTTC.